These 12 T cell receptor beta chains share one sample of origin, sequenced in a study of OX40 agonist ivuxolimab in advanced cancers. Repertoires were generated with immunoSEQ multiplex PCR, while TCRdb's copy carries only in-frame clones and drops some. The sample carries under 65,000 clones, 75% to 90% recorded once. Sequencing was performed on CD4+ or CD8+ T cells sorted from blood, taken in a trial of the OX40 agonist ivuxolimab. The receptors were sampled from an adult with an advanced solid tumor such as melanoma, head and neck, liver or kidney cancer.

This rearrangement joins TRBV5-4 to TRBJ2-7; TRBD1 aligns across 7 bases. Per germline, CDR1 SGHNT and CDR2 YYREEE (reference sequence). Trimming removed 4 bases from V and 6 bases from J; junction bases left unmatched: 4. The CDR3 consists of 12 residues. In DNA, the CDR3 is TGTGCCAGCAGCGCGACAGGGTTCGAGCAGTACTTC. Protein: CASSATGFEQYF.

The chain employs TRBV2 and TRBJ2-2, with D possibly matching TRBD2 (6 bases). V was shortened by 7 bases and J by 0 bases, with 9 bases between the two germline ends. CDR1 SNHLY and CDR2 FYNNEI come from the germline V gene. The CDR3 has 14 residues. The CDR3 protein is CASKGGANTGELFF. The CDR3 nucleotides are TGTGCCAGCAAAGGCGGGGCGAACACCGGGGAGCTGTTTTTT.

The rearrangement joins TRBV2 to TRBJ2-7, with D perhaps TRBD1 (6 bases). The CDR3 totals 14 residues. Germline lookup yields CDR1 SNHLY and CDR2 FYNNEI. The V end was cut by 7 bases, the J end by 2 bases, with 15 bases between. Here the CDR3 reads CASTGTPKPYEQYF. The CDR3 bases are TGTGCCAGCACCGGGACACCTAAACCCTACGAGCAGTACTTC.

This clone was observed a single time. The chain joins TRBV19 to TRBJ1-5; 8 bases are a match to TRBD1. CDR1 and CDR2 from the germline V gene are LNHDA and SQIVND (reference sequence). There are 14 residues in the CDR3. V dropped 3 bases and J dropped 7; count of bases not matched to a gene: 5. The CDR3 nucleotides read TGTGCCAGTAGTATGGGACAGGTGGAACAGCCCCAGCATTTT. It encodes CASSMGQVEQPQHF. Together with reference TRBV19 and TRBJ1-5, the CDR3 gives the full variable domain: DGGITQSPKYLFRKEGQNVTLSCEQNLNHDAMYWYRQDPGQGLRLIYYSQIVNDFQKGDIAEGYSVSREKKESFPLTVTSAQKNPTAFYLCASSMGQVEQPQHFGDGTRLSIL.

This clone was recorded a few times. The genes are TRBV19 and TRBJ2-2, with TRBD1 identical over 7 bases. The trim removed 8 bases at V and 5 bases at J, leaving 8 bases unmatched. CDR1 and CDR2 from the germline V gene are LNHDA and SQIVND (reference sequence). This CDR3 has 14 residues. CDR3 protein: CASQKGAWTGELFF. DNA for the CDR3: TGTGCCAGTCAGAAGGGGGCGTGGACCGGGGAGCTGTTTTTT.

This clone was seen a single time. The chain combines TRBV2 with TRBJ2-2; D is unclear. The V end was cut by 4 bases, the J end by 5 bases, with 11 bases between. Germline loops: CDR1 SNHLY, CDR2 FYNNEI. This CDR3 has 14 amino acids. The CDR3, as DNA: TGTGCCAGCAGTGGTGAAGGTTTTACCGGGGAGCTGTTTTTT. Translated, it gives CASSGEGFTGELFF.

This clone turned up a few times. The sample holds other DNA sequences that translate to the same CDR3. The chain is built from TRBV14 and TRBJ1-5, with D unresolved. Trimming stripped 1 base from V and 3 bases from J, with 4 bases between. The CDR3 extends over 13 amino acids. The germline V gene has CDR1 SGHDN and CDR2 FVKESK. The CDR3 sequence: CASSQGPNQPQHF. The DNA for the CDR3 is TGTGCCAGCAGCCAAGGCCCCAATCAGCCCCAGCATTTT.

The V call is TRBV5-1, the J call TRBJ1-2; a possible D gene is TRBD1 (6 bases). Trimming took 0 bases from V and 7 from J, leaving 10 bases between them. The CDR3 is made up of 13 amino acids. The germline CDR1 and CDR2 sequences are SGHRS and YFSETQ. This chain's CDR3 is CASSLENRAGYTF. The CDR3 bases are TGCGCCAGCAGCTTGGAGAACAGGGCTGGCTACACCTTC.

The V gene is TRBV7-9, the J gene TRBJ2-5, with 7 bases identical to TRBD1. The CDR3 spans 15 residues. The junction had 6 bases not matched to a gene; V was cut back by 4 bases and J by 1 base. Per the germline V gene, CDR1 is SEHNR and CDR2 is FQNEAQ (reference sequence). CDR3 nucleotides: TGTGCCAGCAGCTGGGGACAGTCCTTCCAAGAGACCCAGTACTTC. This encodes CASSWGQSFQETQYF.

Only one count was recorded for this clone. The rearrangement uses TRBV18 and TRBJ1-1; D not certain. CDR1 and CDR2 from the germline V gene are KGHSH and LQKENI. Trimming removed 1 base from V and 2 bases from J, with 23 bases in between. The CDR3 has 19 residues. In DNA form, the CDR3 reads TGTGCCAGCTCACCACGAATCCTGGATCCCATGGAGGGCAACACTGAAGCTTTCTTT. Translation gives CASSPRILDPMEGNTEAFF.

The DNA of the CDR3 is TGTGCCAGCAGTCAACAGCCAAACTATGGCTACACCTTC. Amino acids: CASSQQPNYGYTF. The chain links TRBV6-5 to TRBJ1-2; D remains ambiguous. Germline CDR1 MNHEY, CDR2 SVGAGI. This CDR3 has 13 amino acids. Trimming removed 5 bases from V and 2 bases from J, with 9 bases in between.

Note on this clone: Other DNA sequences in this sample translate to the same CDR3. The gene calls are TRBV9 and TRBJ2-1; 8 bases align to TRBD2. The CDR3 is 15 amino acids. Trimming at V came to 3 bases and at J to 0 bases, leaving 2 bases not matched to a gene. The germline gives CDR1 SGDLS, CDR2 YYNGEE. CDR3 in DNA: TGTGCCAGCAGCGCGAGCGGGAGCTCCTACAATGAGCAGTTCTTC. This sequence encodes CASSASGSSYNEQFF.